This TCR beta chain was sequenced in a study of T cells in Graves' hyperthyroidism and ophthalmopathy. Regarding the study as a whole: Most clonotypes expanded in the thyroid (above 0.001) were also present in blood.

This clonotype was detected many times. Its antigen is not identified. With 5 bases clipped from V and 1 base from J, the junction kept 4 bases outside the gene matches. The CDR3 extends over 15 amino acids. Germline-derived CDR1 and CDR2 are MDHEN and SYDVKM. There were TCR beta CDR3 regions amplified from RNA transcripts. HTBI primers were the set used in a first-round RT-PCR of the TCR CDR3. TCRdb re-called the multiplex PCR reads with MiXCR, one entry per CDR3 protein. The sample includes about 300,000 distinct CDR3 sequences, roughly 13% of them seen just once. This chain links TRBV28 with TRBJ2-3; the match to TRBD2 covers 9 bases. Source material: blood. The receptor was derived from a woman between 40 and 50 years old with Graves' hyperthyroidism. CDR3 coding DNA: TGTGCCAGCAGTCCATCTAGCGGGGGCACAGATACGCAGTATTTT. Protein: CASSPSSGGTDTQYF.